The clone carrying this T cell receptor (beta chain) was recorded at least ten times. Its specificity is not known. Prior to thyroid surgery, none of the patients had received any treatment. This CDR3 contains 17 residues. Trimming stripped 2 bases from V and 0 bases from J, with 13 bases between. Germline V gene data show CDR1 as SGHVS and CDR2 as FNYEAQ. This sample was taken from a study of metastatic and nonmetastatic thyroid tumors. Study information: Thyroid patients, malignant and benign, had repertoires compared across blood and tumor or nodule tissue. Study-wide results and caveats: When malignant thyroid tumors were compared with benign nodules, TCR beta diversity was reportedly significantly higher in the malignant tumors. This held in both blood and tumor samples.

TCRdb re-called the PCR reads with MiXCR. The table includes around 50,000 clones, 25% to 35% detected once. The TCR comes from a female donor with papillary thyroid cancer or a benign thyroid nodule (not recorded which). Some clones in this sample may be carry-over from other donors' samples. This chain joins TRBV7-6 and TRBJ2-2; D call uncertain. Material for sequencing was blood. DNA for the CDR3: TGTGCCAGCAGCTTAAGTCGGCGGCAGGCGAACACCGGGGAGCTGTTTTTT. Translating it yields CASSLSRRQANTGELFF.